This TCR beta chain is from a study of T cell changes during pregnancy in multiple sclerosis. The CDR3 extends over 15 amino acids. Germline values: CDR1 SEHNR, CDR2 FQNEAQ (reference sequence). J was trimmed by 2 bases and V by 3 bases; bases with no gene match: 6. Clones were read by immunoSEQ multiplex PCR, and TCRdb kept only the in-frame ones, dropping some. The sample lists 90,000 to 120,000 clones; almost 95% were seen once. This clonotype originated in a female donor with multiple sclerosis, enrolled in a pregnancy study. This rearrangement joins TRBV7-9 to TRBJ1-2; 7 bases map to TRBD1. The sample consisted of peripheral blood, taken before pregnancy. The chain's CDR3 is CASSLGQGGNYGYTF. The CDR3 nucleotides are TGTGCCAGCAGCTTGGGGCAGGGGGGAAACTATGGCTACACCTTC.